This T cell receptor beta chain emerged from a study of graft-versus-host responses after intestinal transplantation. The study's findings and limits: Detected in recipient marrow were GvH clones, some of which were first observed in ileum or blood. Allograft graft-versus-host to host-versus-graft clonal ratios ran high in patients with graft-donor T cell macrochimerism.

Points on this clone: The junction does not match germline at one end; this may be a read error.

Researchers placed approximately 200,000 CFSE-labeled responder cells in culture with approximately 200,000 irradiated, violet-dye-labeled stimulator cells. Following the reaction, CD3+CD4+ and CD3+CD8+ responders that were proliferating and CFSE-low underwent sorting. Profiling relied on immunoSEQ multiplex PCR, and the TCRdb table lists in-frame clones only, not all of them. The sample yields about 14,000 clones, over 35% seen once. Per the germline V gene, CDR1 is SNHLY and CDR2 is FYNNEI. CDR3 length equals 13 residues. This sequence was found in a human patient who received an intestinal transplant. The chain recombines TRBV2 with TRBJ2-7; tentatively, D is TRBD2 (6 bases). This sample comprised alloreactive CD8+ T cells from a mixed lymphocyte reaction culture, obtained before intestinal transplant. The subset here: CFSE-low proliferating T cells sorted from roughly six-day pre-transplant mixed lymphocyte reaction (GvH or HvG direction). DNA of the CDR3: TGTGCCAGCGCCGGGACTCTTACCTACGAGCAGCACTTC. Translation: CASAGTLTYEQHF.